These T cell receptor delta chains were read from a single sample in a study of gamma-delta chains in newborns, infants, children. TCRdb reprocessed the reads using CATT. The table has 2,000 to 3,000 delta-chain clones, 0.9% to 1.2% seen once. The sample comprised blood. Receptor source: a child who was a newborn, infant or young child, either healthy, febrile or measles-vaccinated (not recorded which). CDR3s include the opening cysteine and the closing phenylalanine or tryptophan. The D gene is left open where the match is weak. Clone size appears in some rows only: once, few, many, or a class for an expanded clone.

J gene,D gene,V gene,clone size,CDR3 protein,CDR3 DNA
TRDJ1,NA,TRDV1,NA,CALGELGLPTTGGILWGFYTDILIF,TGTGCTCTTGGGGAACTAGGCCTTCCTACGACTGGGGGCATACTTTGGGGCTTCTACACCGATATACTCATCTTT
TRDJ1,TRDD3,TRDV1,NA,CALGLSSTLGVGKLIF,TGTGCTCTTGGGTTATCTTCCACCCTGGGGGTGGGTAAACTCATCTTT
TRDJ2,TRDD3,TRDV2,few,CACDTLGDRGMTAQLFF,TGTGCCTGTGACACCCTGGGGGATCGGGGAATGACAGCACAACTCTTCTTT
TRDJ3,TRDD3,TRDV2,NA,CACDHVLGRDTRQMFF,TGTGCTTGTGATCACGTACTGGGGCGAGACACCCGACAGATGTTTTTC
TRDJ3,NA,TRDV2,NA,CACDTVDSSWDTRQMFF,TGTGCCTGTGACACCGTAGATAGCTCCTGGGACACCCGACAGATGTTTTTC
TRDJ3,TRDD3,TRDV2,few,CACDTGWGIRSWDTRQMFF,TGTGCCTGTGACACCGGATGGGGGATACGCTCCTGGGACACCCGACAGATGTTTTTC
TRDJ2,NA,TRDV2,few,CACDTVGMEVLTAQLFF,TGTGCCTGTGACACCGTTGGGATGGAGGTTTTGACAGCACAACTCTTCTTT
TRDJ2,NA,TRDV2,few,CACDSLLPGAAQLFF,TGTGCCTGTGACTCGCTCCTACCTGGGGCAGCACAACTCTTCTTT
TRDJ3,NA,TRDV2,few,CACDNVLSWDTRQMFF,TGTGCCTGTGACAACGTACTATCCTGGGACACCCGACAGATGTTTTTC
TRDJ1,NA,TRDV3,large,CASPGVLLDYTDKLIF,TGTGCCTCCCCGGGGGTTCTGTTGGACTACACCGATAAACTCATCTTT
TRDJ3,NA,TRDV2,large,CACDTVGVKSWDTRQMFF,TGTGCCTGTGACACGGTGGGGGTTAAATCCTGGGACACCCGACAGATGTTTTTC
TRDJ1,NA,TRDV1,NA,CALGELPAYTDKLIF,TGTGCTCTTGGGGAACTACCGGCGTACACCGATAAACTCATCTTT
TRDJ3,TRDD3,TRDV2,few,CACVLLGDSSWDTRQMFF,TGTGCCTGTGTCTTACTGGGGGATAGCTCCTGGGACACCCGACAGATGTTTTTC
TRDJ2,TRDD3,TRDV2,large,CACDPLGDITAQLFF,TGTGCCTGTGACCCACTGGGGGATATTACAGCACAACTCTTCTTT
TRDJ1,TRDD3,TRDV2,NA,CACDILGDTYTDKLIF,TGTGCCTGTGACATACTGGGGGATACGTACACCGATAAACTCATCTTT
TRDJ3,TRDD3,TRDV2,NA,CAILGDTEWDTRQMFF,TGTGCCATACTGGGGGATACGGAGTGGGACACCCGACAGATGTTTTTC
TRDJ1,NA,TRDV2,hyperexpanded,CACDTVGAYTDKLIF,TGTGCCTGTGACACCGTGGGGGCTTACACCGATAAACTCATCTTT
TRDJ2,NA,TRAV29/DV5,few,CAARGGATLTAQLFF,TGTGCAGCAAGAGGAGGGGCCACTTTGACAGCACAACTCTTCTTT
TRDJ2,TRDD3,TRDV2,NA,CACDKVRGYAPLTAQLFF,TGTGCCTGTGACAAGGTGCGGGGATACGCCCCTTTGACAGCACAACTCTTCTTT
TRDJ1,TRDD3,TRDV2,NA,CACDTPYEGYADKLIF,TGTGCCTGTGACACCCCGTATGAGGGATACGCCGATAAACTCATCTTT
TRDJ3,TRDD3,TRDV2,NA,CATVLGDTTSATRQMFF,TGTGCCACCGTACTGGGGGATACCACCTCGGCCACCCGACAGATGTTTTTC
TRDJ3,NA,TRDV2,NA,CACDIPGDTEWDTRQMFF,TGTGCCTGTGACATACCGGGGGACACGGAGTGGGACACCCGGCAGATGTTTTTC
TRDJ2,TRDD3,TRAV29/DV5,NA,CAASAGGYKAAQLFF,TGTGCAGCAAGCGCGGGGGGATACAAGGCAGCACAACTCTTCTTT
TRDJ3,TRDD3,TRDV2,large,CACDTVEGYLSSWDTRQMFF,TGTGCCTGTGACACCGTTGAGGGATACTTAAGCTCCTGGGACACCCGACAGATGTTTTTC
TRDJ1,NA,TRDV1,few,CALGELVLIRWGAYTDKFIF,TGTGCTCTTGGGGAACTAGTCCTCATAAGGTGGGGGGCGTACACCGATAAATTCATCTTT
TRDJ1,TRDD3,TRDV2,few,CACDKLGATDKLIF,TGTGCCTGCGACAAGCTGGGGGCCACCGATAAACTCATCTTC
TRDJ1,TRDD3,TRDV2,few,CACDTLGDKHTDKLIF,TGTGCCTGTGACACGTTGGGGGATAAGCACACCGATAAACTCATCTTT